What follows are 12 T cell receptor beta chains derived from one specimen sequenced in a study of T cells in Graves' hyperthyroidism and ophthalmopathy. Amplified regions were TCR beta CDR3 sequences from RNA transcripts. Initially, a first-round RT-PCR of the TCR CDR3 employed the HTBI primer set. In TCRdb, the multiplex PCR reads were re-called with MiXCR into one record per CDR3 protein. This sample has around 690,000 distinct CDR3 sequences; about 18% occur once, and the top ten carry around 16%. Sequenced material: blood. These receptors all come from a man aged 50-59 years with Graves' hyperthyroidism.

The gene calls are TRBV30 and TRBJ1-5; D call uncertain. The CDR3 has 13 residues. Trimming removed 5 bases from V and 4 bases from J, with 12 bases in between. Germline V gene data show CDR1 as GTSNPN and CDR2 as SVGIG (reference sequence). CDR3 DNA: TGTGCCTGGTCCCACGGAGCTAATCAGCCCCAGCATTTT. Protein: CAWSHGANQPQHF. The variable domain in full, with the rest retrieved from reference TRBV30 and TRBJ1-5, is SQTIHQWPATLVQPVGSPLSLECTVEGTSNPNLYWYRQAAGRGLQLLFYSVGIGQISSEVPQNLSASRPQDRQFILSSKKLLLSDSGFYLCAWSHGANQPQHFGDGTRLSIL.

This clonotype was picked up many times. The genes are TRBV28 and TRBJ2-3; D possibly corresponds to TRBD2 (5 bases). The CDR3 covers 15 residues. Trimming left V 5 bases short and J 6 bases short, with 18 bases between. CDR1 is MDHEN, CDR2 SYDVKM, per germline. CDR3 residues: CASSPGVSSYDTQYF. The CDR3 DNA reads TGTGCCAGCAGTCCCGGGGTTTCATCGTACGATACGCAGTATTTT.

This clonotype was recorded a few times. J is TRBJ2-4 and V is TRBV19; TRBD2 matches 9 bases. J was trimmed by 0 bases and V by 5 bases; bases with no gene match: 8. Germline V gene sequence: CDR1 LNHDA, CDR2 SQIVND (reference sequence). This CDR3 spans 17 amino acids. Here the CDR3 reads CASSSHLAGLAKNIQYF. The CDR3 nucleotides are TGTGCCAGTAGTTCCCACCTAGCGGGACTAGCCAAAAACATTCAGTACTTC.

V gene TRBV20-1 combines with J gene TRBJ2-5; D is unclear. The germline CDR1 and CDR2 sequences are DFQATT and SNEGSKA (reference sequence). The CDR3 totals 13 residues. V was clipped by 6 bases and J by 1 base, with 12 bases between them. The CDR3 DNA reads as TGCAGTGCCCTTCCCCCGCGCCAAGAGACCCAGTACTTC. It is translated as CSALPPRQETQYF.

This clonotype was detected ten times or more. Here the CDR3 reads CATSDTLAPNTGELFF. The CDR3 DNA reads as TGTGCCACCAGTGACACACTAGCACCGAACACCGGGGAGCTGTTTTTT. This chain joins TRBV24-1 and TRBJ2-2; D may be TRBD2 (6 bases). This CDR3 is built from 16 residues. V gave up 4 bases and J gave up 0 bases, with 11 bases separating them. CDR1 and CDR2 (germline): KGHDR, SFDVKD.

CDR3 protein: CATSAATTGWNYEQYF. The CDR3 DNA follows: TGTGCCACCAGTGCCGCAACTACAGGTTGGAATTACGAGCAGTACTTC. The rearrangement joins TRBV24-1 to TRBJ2-7; weak D call: TRBD1 (5 bases). The V and J ends lost 5 bases and 4 bases respectively, with 20 bases between them. The CDR3 runs to 16 residues. The V gene's germline CDR1 is KGHDR and CDR2 SFDVKD.

By proportion, this clonotype is medium-sized. The chain has TRBV2 and TRBJ2-5, with D possibly being TRBD1 (6 bases). Germline CDR1 is SNHLY and CDR2 is FYNNEI. The V end was cut by 7 bases, the J end by 5 bases, with 17 bases between. The CDR3 is 14 amino acids. DNA for the CDR3: TGTGCCAGCATCGCTGGGACATTGGAGGAGACCCAGTACTTC. As protein: CASIAGTLEETQYF.

In this sample, this clonotype turned up many times. The chain is built from TRBV12-3 or TRBV12-4 and TRBJ2-3, with D possibly matching TRBD1 (5 bases). V was trimmed by 7 bases and J by 2 bases, leaving 13 bases between them. The CDR3 extends over 14 amino acids. The DNA of the CDR3 is TGTGCCAGCACCCTTACAGGTTTCACAGATACGCAGTATTTT. This translates into CASTLTGFTDTQYF.

This clonotype appeared a few times. The V gene is TRBV4-3, the J gene TRBJ2-7, with D perhaps matching TRBD1 or TRBD2 (5 bases each). CDR3 length: 14 amino acids. Germline loops: CDR1 LGHNA, CDR2 YSLEER. Trimming pared 4 bases from V and 4 bases from J, leaving 14 bases between. The CDR3 loop is CASSPGTDLYEQYF. The CDR3 DNA reads as TGCGCCAGCAGCCCAGGGACCGACCTTTACGAGCAGTACTTC.

This clonotype was counted many times. CDR3 region: CASSEYGGGPDEQYF. CDR3 sequence (DNA): TGTGCCAGCAGTGAATACGGGGGAGGGCCGGACGAGCAGTACTTC. This chain joins TRBV2 and TRBJ2-7, with TRBD2 matching over 7 bases. The germline gives CDR1 SNHLY, CDR2 FYNNEI. Trimming cost V 2 bases and J 5 bases; bases outside gene matches: 9. This CDR3 is 15 amino acids long.

V is TRBV19 and J is TRBJ2-1; TRBD2 matches 8 bases. CDR1 and CDR2 (germline): LNHDA, SQIVND (reference sequence). The V segment lost 1 base and the J segment 3 bases; nucleotides outside the gene matches: 8. The CDR3 length is 17 residues. CDR3 nucleotide sequence: TGTGCCAGTAGTATAGGGAGCGGGGGATTCCTCTACAATGAGCAGTTCTTC. Amino acid sequence: CASSIGSGGFLYNEQFF.

J is TRBJ2-7 and V is TRBV29-1; D gene ambiguous. V lost 4 bases, J lost 4 bases, and 14 bases lay in between. The CDR3 totals 13 residues. CDR1 and CDR2 (germline): SQVTM, ANQGSEA. CDR3 bases: TGCAGCGTTGGGGTAGGCAGCTATTACGAGCAGTACTTC. This gives the protein CSVGVGSYYEQYF.